This paragraph covers one T cell receptor beta chain sequence. This specimen comes from a study of blood T cell repertoires in COVID-19. The CDR3 consists of 14 residues. CDR1 is SGHAT, CDR2 FQNNGV, per germline. Trimming took 6 bases from V and 6 from J; bases not matched to a gene: 8. Sequenced by immunoSEQ multiplex PCR; TCRdb stores in-frame clones only, minus some. The sample lists about 400,000 clones, roughly 90% occurring once. The sequenced sample consisted of peripheral blood. The clonotype was recovered from a middle-aged man with acute or convalescent COVID-19. This chain joins TRBV11-2 and TRBJ2-7, with 10 bases identical to TRBD2. CDR3 amino acids: CASRQPAGGPEQYF. The CDR3 bases are TGTGCCAGCAGACAACCAGCGGGGGGGCCCGAGCAGTACTTC.